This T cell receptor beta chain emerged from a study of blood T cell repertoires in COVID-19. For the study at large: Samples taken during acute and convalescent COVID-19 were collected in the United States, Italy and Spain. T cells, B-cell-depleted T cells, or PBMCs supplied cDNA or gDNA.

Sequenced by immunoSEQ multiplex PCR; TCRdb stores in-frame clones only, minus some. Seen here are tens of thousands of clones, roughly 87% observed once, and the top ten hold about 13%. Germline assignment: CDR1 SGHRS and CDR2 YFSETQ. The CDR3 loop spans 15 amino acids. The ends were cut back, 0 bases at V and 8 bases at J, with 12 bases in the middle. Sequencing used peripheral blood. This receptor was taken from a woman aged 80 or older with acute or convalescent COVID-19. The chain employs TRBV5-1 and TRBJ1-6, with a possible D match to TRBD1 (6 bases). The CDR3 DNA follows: TGCGCCAGCAGCTTGGCTCAGGGGTCGGATTCACCCCTCCACTTT. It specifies CASSLAQGSDSPLHF.